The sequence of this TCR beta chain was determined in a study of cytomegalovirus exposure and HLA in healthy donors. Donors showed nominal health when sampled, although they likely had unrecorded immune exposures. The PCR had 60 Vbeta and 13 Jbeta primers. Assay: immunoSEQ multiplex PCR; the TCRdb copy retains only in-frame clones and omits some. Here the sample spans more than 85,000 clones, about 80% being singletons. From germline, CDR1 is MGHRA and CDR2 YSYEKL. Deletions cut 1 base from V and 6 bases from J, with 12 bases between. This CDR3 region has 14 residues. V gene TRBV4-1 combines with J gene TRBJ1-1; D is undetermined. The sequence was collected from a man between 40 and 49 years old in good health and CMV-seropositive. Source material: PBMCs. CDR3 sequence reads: CASSQGWPRAEAFF. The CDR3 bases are TGCGCCAGCAGCCAAGGTTGGCCTCGGGCTGAAGCTTTCTTT.